These 23 T cell receptor beta chains were sequenced from one sample in a study of T cell responses to AZD1222 COVID-19 vaccine. Libraries were prepared by immunoSEQ multiplex PCR; TCRdb keeps only in-frame clonotypes and omits some of them. The table includes some 97,000 clones, roughly 89% detected once. Here the sequenced sample was peripheral blood, taken on day 0 of AZD1222 vaccination. The receptors stem from an adult in good health.

V is TRBV15 and J is TRBJ1-5; 11 bases match TRBD1. This CDR3 comprises 15 residues. Looked up from germline, CDR1 is LNHNV and CDR2 is YYDKDF (reference sequence). V shed 5 bases, J shed 4 bases, and the junction held 4 bases outside the gene matches. The CDR3 nucleotides read TGTGCCACCAGCTTCGGGACAGGGGGTAATCAGCCCCAGCATTTT. Translation gives CATSFGTGGNQPQHF.

The chain links TRBV7-8 to TRBJ1-5; D gene uncertain. This CDR3 region has 16 residues. Germline V gene sequence: CDR1 SGHVS, CDR2 FQNEAQ. V lost 0 bases and J lost 4, with 13 bases in between. For the CDR3, the DNA is TGTGCCAGCAGCTTAGCGTACGGGCGACGGAATCAGCCCCAGCATTTT. Its protein is CASSLAYGRRNQPQHF.

The chain couples TRBV6-5 to TRBJ1-1; TRBD1 is a possible D gene (6 bases). V was pared by 6 bases and J by 3 bases, with 17 bases between. CDR3 length equals 15 residues. From germline, CDR1 is MNHEY and CDR2 SVGAGI. DNA of the CDR3: TGTGCCAGCAGACCTAAGGCGGCAGGGGACACTGAAGCTTTCTTT. Translating it yields CASRPKAAGDTEAFF.

The V gene is TRBV27, the J gene TRBJ1-5; 7 nucleotides align to TRBD1. Germline-derived CDR1 and CDR2 are MNHEY and SMNVEV (reference sequence). The CDR3 contains 18 residues. J was trimmed by 1 base and V by 2 bases; bases with no gene match: 11. In DNA form, the CDR3 reads TGTGCCAGCAGTTTACCGACCGCTGGACAGGTGAGCAATCAGCCCCAGCATTTT. Amino acids: CASSLPTAGQVSNQPQHF.

This clone was seen just once. The rearrangement joins TRBV18 to TRBJ1-1; D gene unclear. Trimming cost V 3 bases and J 1 base, with 18 bases left between them. The CDR3 sequence is 17 residues long. Germline V gives CDR1 KGHSH, CDR2 LQKENI. The CDR3 nucleotides read TGTGCCAGCTCACCCTACGATTCCGGGATCGGGAACACTGAAGCTTTCTTT. Translation gives CASSPYDSGIGNTEAFF.

This clone was recorded only once. This chain uses TRBV7-3 with TRBJ2-1; 8 nucleotides align to TRBD1. V lost 3 bases and J lost 6; bases outside the gene matches: 4. Germline V gene data show CDR1 as SGHTA and CDR2 as FQGTGA. The CDR3 consists of 14 residues. The CDR3 DNA reads as TGTGCCAGCAGCTTCGGACAGGGCAGCAATGAGCAGTTCTTC. Encoded protein: CASSFGQGSNEQFF.

This clone was detected a few times. The rearrangement links TRBV19 to TRBJ1-1; TRBD1 is a possible D gene (6 bases). Germline V gives CDR1 LNHDA, CDR2 SQIVND (reference sequence). This CDR3 is 15 amino acids long. V was cut by 5 bases and J by 0 bases, with 13 bases left in between. The DNA for the CDR3 is TGTGCCAGTAGTTACACAGGGATAATGAACACTGAAGCTTTCTTT. This gives the protein CASSYTGIMNTEAFF.

This chain joins TRBV2 and TRBJ1-5; D is possibly TRBD1 (6 bases). Trimming took off 7 bases at V and 3 bases at J, with 13 bases between the two ends. The CDR3 runs to 14 residues. The V gene's germline CDR1 is SNHLY and CDR2 FYNNEI. The CDR3 protein is CASNSQGSNQPQHF. CDR3 nucleotide sequence: TGTGCCAGCAACTCACAGGGTTCCAATCAGCCCCAGCATTTT. Variable domain in full (rest from reference TRBV2 and TRBJ1-5): EPEVTQTPSHQVTQMGQEVILRCVPISNHLYFYWYRQILGQKVEFLVSFYNNEISEKSEIFDDQFSVERPDGSNFTLKIRSTKLEDSAMYFCASNSQGSNQPQHFGDGTRLSIL.

This clone has a single count. The rearrangement joins TRBV6-6 to TRBJ1-2; 8 positions match TRBD1. V shed 6 bases and J 7 bases; nucleotides not matched to a gene: 10. This CDR3 is built from 14 residues. Germline-derived CDR1 and CDR2 are MNHNY and SVGAGI (reference sequence). This CDR3 reads CASRPASTGGGYTF. The CDR3 DNA follows: TGTGCCAGCAGACCGGCTAGTACAGGGGGTGGCTACACCTTC.

This rearrangement joins TRBV6-4 to TRBJ2-1; 9 bases line up with TRBD2. J was trimmed by 4 bases and V by 5 bases; bases with no gene match: 6. The V gene's germline CDR1 is MRHNA and CDR2 SNTAGT. The CDR3 length is 15 residues. The CDR3 nucleotides are TGTGCCAGCAGTAGGGCGGGAGGGCTATACAATGAGCAGTTCTTC. Protein sequence: CASSRAGGLYNEQFF.

The rearrangement uses TRBV12-3 or TRBV12-4 and TRBJ2-5, with D uncertain. CDR3 length: 13 amino acids. The V end lost 7 bases, the J end lost 0 bases, and 9 bases lay between the germline ends. CDR3 amino acids: CASTGAYQETQYF. The CDR3 coding sequence is TGTGCCAGCACAGGAGCGTACCAAGAGACCCAGTACTTC.

V usage is TRBV5-5 and J usage is TRBJ1-1; D is possibly TRBD1 (5 bases). Germline CDR1 is SGHKS and CDR2 is YYEKEE (reference sequence). This CDR3 contains 14 residues. V lost 4 bases and J 5 bases, leaving 15 bases between the germline ends. CDR3 bases: TGTGCCAGCAGCCCCCTCCAGGGTGGGACTGAAGCTTTCTTT. It codes for CASSPLQGGTEAFF. The full variable domain, rest sourced from reference TRBV5-5 and TRBJ1-1, is DAGVTQSPTHLIKTRGQQVTLRCSPISGHKSVSWYQQVLGQGPQFIFQYYEKEERGRGNFPDRFSARQFPNYSSELNVNALLLGDSALYLCASSPLQGGTEAFFGQGTRLTVV.

V is TRBV27 and J is TRBJ1-1; no reliable D call. In germline, CDR1 is MNHEY, CDR2 SMNVEV (reference sequence). Trimming took off 2 bases at V and 1 base at J, with 8 bases between the two ends. The CDR3 extends over 14 amino acids. The CDR3 reads CASSLIKGNTEAFF. In nucleotides, the CDR3 is TGTGCCAGCAGTTTAATAAAGGGGAACACTGAAGCTTTCTTT.

The chain couples TRBV7-6 to TRBJ2-1; D is unresolved. CDR1 and CDR2 (germline): SGHVS, FNYEAQ. The CDR3 has 12 amino acids. V gave up 3 bases and J gave up 2 bases, with 2 bases separating them. In DNA form, the CDR3 reads TGTGCCAGCAGCTTCCCCTACAATGAGCAGTTCTTC. Residues: CASSFPYNEQFF.

This clone was detected a few times. This rearrangement joins TRBV28 to TRBJ2-2; no clear D gene. The CDR3 is 13 amino acids. Germline CDR1 reads MDHEN; CDR2 reads SYDVKM. The V end was cut by 6 bases, the J end by 1 base, with 6 bases between. The CDR3: CASRTGNTGELFF. Written as DNA, the CDR3 is TGTGCCAGCAGGACTGGGAACACCGGGGAGCTGTTTTTT.

The V call is TRBV7-9, the J call TRBJ1-3; no reliable D call. The V gene's germline CDR1 is SEHNR and CDR2 FQNEAQ (reference sequence). The CDR3 runs 14 residues. Trimming pared 3 bases from V and 3 bases from J, leaving 9 bases between. CDR3: CASSFNRLGNTIYF. The DNA for the CDR3 is TGTGCCAGCAGCTTCAATAGACTTGGAAACACCATATATTTT. Using reference TRBV7-9 and TRBJ1-3 for the parts outside the CDR3, the full variable domain is DTGVSQNPRHKITKRGQNVTFRCDPISEHNRLYWYRQTLGQGPEFLTYFQNEAQLEKSRLLSDRFSAERPKGSFSTLEIQRTEQGDSAMYLCASSFNRLGNTIYFGEGSWLTVV.

The chain recombines TRBV28 with TRBJ2-1; the D gene is possibly TRBD2 (7 bases). The V end was cut by 7 bases, the J end by 6 bases, with 19 bases between. CDR3 length equals 15 residues. Germline values: CDR1 MDHEN, CDR2 SYDVKM. This chain's CDR3 is CASTSGGITPNEQFF. CDR3 sequence (DNA): TGTGCCAGCACTTCGGGGGGCATCACCCCCAATGAGCAGTTCTTC.

This chain connects TRBV5-6 to TRBJ2-7, with 8 positions matching TRBD1. Germline CDR1 and CDR2: SGHDT and YYEEEE. The CDR3 loop spans 19 amino acids. The trim removed 3 bases at V and 3 bases at J, leaving 20 bases unmatched. CDR3 in DNA: TGTGCCAGCAGCTGTTGGACCCGGGACAGGAATTGCTTATACTACGAGCAGTACTTC. It specifies CASSCWTRDRNCLYYEQYF.

The chain joins TRBV9 to TRBJ1-1; D remains ambiguous. Trimming pared 0 bases from V and 5 bases from J, leaving 14 bases between. This CDR3 has 15 amino acids. Germline CDR1 reads SGDLS; CDR2 reads YYNGEE. The CDR3 loop reads CASSVVSGSGTEAFF. In DNA, the CDR3 is TGTGCCAGCAGCGTAGTGAGCGGGTCTGGAACTGAAGCTTTCTTT.

The chain recombines TRBV6-5 with TRBJ1-1, with D unclear. CDR1 MNHEY and CDR2 SVGAGI come from the germline V gene. Trimming cost V 2 bases and J 7 bases, with 5 bases left between them. This CDR3 comprises 11 residues. The CDR3 region has the DNA TGTGCCAGCAGTTACCTGGATGAAGCTTTCTTT. Its translation: CASSYLDEAFF.

V gene TRBV5-1 combines with J gene TRBJ2-1; 12 bases agree with TRBD1. This CDR3 is built from 15 residues. The V and J ends lost 4 bases and 9 bases, in that order; junction bases with no gene match: 8. Germline CDR1 SGHRS, CDR2 YFSETQ. The CDR3 protein is CASSIRDRGLSEQFF. The CDR3 DNA reads TGCGCCAGCAGCATCCGGGACAGGGGGCTGAGTGAGCAGTTCTTC. Drawing the rest from reference TRBV5-1 and TRBJ2-1, the complete variable domain is KAGVTQTPRYLIKTRGQQVTLSCSPISGHRSVSWYQQTPGQGLQFLFEYFSETQRNKGNFPGRFSGRQFSNSRSEMNVSTLELGDSALYLCASSIRDRGLSEQFFGPGTRLTVL.

The chain has TRBV5-1 and TRBJ1-1, with D uncertain. This CDR3 has 13 residues. CDR1 is SGHRS, CDR2 YFSETQ, per germline. The V gene lost 0 bases and the J gene lost 6 bases, with 9 bases spanning the gap. The CDR3 loop reads CASSLAGISEAFF. The DNA of the CDR3 is TGCGCCAGCAGCTTGGCCGGAATATCTGAAGCTTTCTTT.

This chain uses TRBV3-1 (or the pseudogene TRBV3-2) with TRBJ2-3, with D unresolved. The CDR3 contains 13 residues. V shed 3 bases and J shed 2 bases, with 6 bases lying between them. Germline V gives CDR1 LGHDT, CDR2 YNNKEL (reference sequence). The CDR3 region is CASSHMPTDTQYF. In DNA, the CDR3 is TGTGCCAGCAGCCATATGCCCACAGATACGCAGTATTTT.